This T cell receptor (beta chain) was sequenced during a study of OX40 agonist ivuxolimab in advanced cancers. Study at large: Partial responses were achieved by three patients, of whom one had hepatocellular carcinoma and two had cutaneous melanoma. Study-wide findings and caveats: It was also the case that some nonresponders had low normalized T-cell clonal expansion.

This clone was picked up one time. Its antigen is not identified. Sequencing used immunoSEQ multiplex PCR; TCRdb keeps in-frame clones, though not all of them. The sample lists around 65,000 clones, around 91% occurring once. The germline gives CDR1 SGHRS, CDR2 YFSETQ. V shed 0 bases and J 6 bases; nucleotides not matched to a gene: 6. The CDR3 covers 15 residues. Systemic immunosuppression or a history of autoimmune disease excluded patients. The study sampled blood at baseline, cycle 4 day 1, and cycle 7 day 1. The sequences come from CD4+ or CD8+ T cells sorted from blood, collected in a trial of the OX40 agonist ivuxolimab. The gene calls are TRBV5-1 and TRBJ2-7; 10 bases map to TRBD1. The origin of this receptor is an adult with an advanced solid tumor such as melanoma, head and neck, liver or kidney cancer. CDR3 bases: TGCGCCAGCAGCTTGGCCGGGACAGGGGTTCTCGAGCAGTACTTC. Amino acid sequence: CASSLAGTGVLEQYF.